Following are 2 T cell receptor beta chains from one sample sequenced in a study of molecular identifiers for immune sequencing clone quantification (dated by TCRdb to 2017 to 2018). Libraries were built with PCR. These reads were obtained on a NextSeq 500. TCRdb's own reprocessing of the public reads used fastp at Q25 and MiXCR and kept productive beta chains. CDR3 protein duplicates are merged, each entry listing the most common genes and DNA. The sample has about 320,000 distinct CDR3 sequences on record, 24% of them singletons. The ten top clones hold 0.74% of the sample. What was sequenced was naive CD8+ T cells from blood, with Jurkat cell RNA spiked in. This specimen's cell subset or site label, per the study, means: FACS-sorted CD8+CD4-CCR7+CD45RA+ naive T cells. The origin of the receptors is a human donor in good health. Some libraries in this study had Jurkat cell RNA spiked in.

The chain has TRBV7-9 and TRBJ1-1; perhaps TRBD1 as D (5 bases). The CDR3 extends over 14 amino acids. The germline V and J ends were trimmed by 1 base and 6 bases, with 12 bases remaining between them. CDR1 and CDR2 (germline): SEHNR, FQNEAQ (reference sequence). Written as DNA, the CDR3 is TGTGCCAGCAGCTTAGGGCCCAGGGACTCTGAAGCTTTCTTT. This codes for CASSLGPRDSEAFF.

This clonotype was observed many times. The chain carries TRBV12-3 or TRBV12-4 and TRBJ2-3; 8 bases align to TRBD2. This CDR3 region has 22 residues. V was pared by 5 bases and J by 6 bases, with 31 bases of the junction left unmatched. The CDR3: CASSGARVVLAGRTQRGDTQYF. The CDR3 region has the DNA TGTGCCAGCAGTGGGGCTCGTGTTGTGCTAGCGGGTCGCACCCAGCGCGGGGATACGCAGTATTTT.